Following are 27 T cell receptor beta chains from one sample sequenced in a study of blood T cell repertoires in COVID-19 (dated by TCRdb to between 2020 and 2021). The library relied on the immunoSEQ multiplex PCR assay. In TCRdb, the immuneACCESS table is reduced to in-frame sequences with V and J assigned. These tables do not hold every clone; where another copy was compared, an unresolved V gene accounts for under half, and the others remain unexplained. A total of some 510,000 clones appear in this sample, around 89% of them only once. The ten top clones hold 1.5% to 2% of the sample. Sequencing used PBMCs or T cells enriched from blood (not recorded which). The receptors were sampled from a woman in her thirties or forties who had recovered from COVID-19.

The chain links TRBV6-1 to TRBJ1-2, with 11 nucleotides matching TRBD1. V lost 2 bases and J lost 2; bases outside the gene matches: 7. The CDR3 length is 17 residues. Germline lookup yields CDR1 MNHNS and CDR2 SASEGT. CDR3: CASSEYVGQGANYGYTF. The CDR3 DNA follows: TGTGCCAGCAGTGAATACGTTGGACAGGGGGCGAACTATGGCTACACCTTC.

The V call is TRBV19, the J call TRBJ2-3; D gene ambiguous. The length of the CDR3 is 13 residues. CDR1 is LNHDA and CDR2 is SQIVND in the germline V gene (reference sequence). The V gene lost 1 base and the J gene lost 6 bases, with 8 bases spanning the gap. Written as DNA, the CDR3 is TGTGCCAGTAGTATAGCCGGGTTCGATACGCAGTATTTT. It specifies CASSIAGFDTQYF.

The chain couples TRBV18 to TRBJ1-1, with 7 nucleotides matching TRBD1. The CDR3 consists of 13 residues. J gave up 0 bases and V 7 bases, and 2 bases lay outside the gene matches. Germline V gene sequence: CDR1 KGHSH, CDR2 LQKENI. The CDR3 region is CASLGQMNTEAFF. The CDR3 DNA sequence: TGTGCCAGCTTGGGACAGATGAACACTGAAGCTTTCTTT.

The CDR3 is CASSWQQGLSGANVLTF. The CDR3 DNA reads TGTGCCAGCAGCTGGCAACAGGGTCTCTCTGGGGCCAACGTCCTGACTTTC. The genes are TRBV7-8 and TRBJ2-6, with D possibly being TRBD1 (6 bases). The CDR3 has 17 residues. V was pared by 4 bases and J by 0 bases, with 13 bases between. Germline V gene lookup returns CDR1 SGHVS and CDR2 FQNEAQ.

Here the CDR3 reads CASSPGQGEGYTF. CDR3 coding DNA: TGTGCCAGCTCACCAGGGCAGGGGGAAGGCTACACCTTC. The chain recombines TRBV18 with TRBJ1-2, with 7 nucleotides matching TRBD1. J lost 8 bases, V lost 2 bases, and 5 bases had no gene match. This CDR3 has 13 amino acids. The germline V gene encodes CDR1 KGHSH and CDR2 LQKENI. The full variable domain, with the rest looked up from reference TRBV18 and TRBJ1-2, is NAGVMQNPRHLVRRRGQEARLRCSPMKGHSHVYWYRQLPEEGLKFMVYLQKENIIDESGMPKERFSAEFPKEGPSILRIQQVVRGDSAAYFCASSPGQGEGYTFGSGTRLTVV.

The chain links TRBV5-6 to TRBJ2-1; TRBD1 matches at 8 bases. The CDR3 has 16 amino acids. Germline CDR1 is SGHDT and CDR2 is YYEEEE. The V and J ends lost 0 bases and 0 bases, in that order; junction bases with no gene match: 2. Here the CDR3 DNA reads TGTGCCAGCAGCTTGGCCGGGACAGGCTCCTACAATGAGCAGTTCTTC. It is translated as CASSLAGTGSYNEQFF.

The chain employs TRBV12-3 or TRBV12-4 and TRBJ2-1, with 7 positions matching TRBD1. With 4 bases clipped from V and 14 bases from J, the junction kept 11 bases outside the gene matches. The CDR3 spans 13 residues. The CDR3 DNA is TGTGCCAGCAGTTCGATTTCGGACAGGCCGAAGTTCTTC. Residues: CASSSISDRPKFF.

The rearrangement uses TRBV18 and TRBJ1-1, with D possibly being TRBD1 (6 bases). CDR3 length: 14 residues. Trimming took 3 bases from V and 5 from J, leaving 13 bases between them. From germline, CDR1 is KGHSH and CDR2 LQKENI. As DNA, the CDR3 is TGTGCCAGCTCACCGCCCACAGGGAGTACTGAAGCTTTCTTT. Amino acids: CASSPPTGSTEAFF.

V and J are TRBV10-3 and TRBJ2-7; the D gene is possibly TRBD2 (6 bases). The V and J ends lost 4 bases and 4 bases respectively, with 14 bases between them. This CDR3 region has 14 residues. The germline gives CDR1 ENHRY, CDR2 SYGVKD. CDR3 nucleotides: TGTGCCATCAGTGCTTTCTCGGGGGTATACGAGCAGTACTTC. Translating gives CAISAFSGVYEQYF.

The chain joins TRBV2 to TRBJ2-3; 7 bases are shared with TRBD2. Trimming at V came to 5 bases and at J to 5 bases, leaving 4 bases not matched to a gene. This CDR3 contains 13 residues. The V gene's germline CDR1 is SNHLY and CDR2 FYNNEI. The CDR3 DNA reads as TGTGCCAGCAGTCTCACTAGCGTAGATACGCAGTATTTT. Its translation: CASSLTSVDTQYF. Supplemented by reference TRBV2 and TRBJ2-3, the full variable domain reads EPEVTQTPSHQVTQMGQEVILRCVPISNHLYFYWYRQILGQKVEFLVSFYNNEISEKSEIFDDQFSVERPDGSNFTLKIRSTKLEDSAMYFCASSLTSVDTQYFGPGTRLTVL.

The chain is built from TRBV5-5 and TRBJ1-5; D is unclear. The CDR3 covers 15 residues. V lost 0 bases, J lost 0 bases, and 7 bases lay in between. CDR1 is SGHKS, CDR2 YYEKEE, per germline (reference sequence). The CDR3 loop reads CASSLGTGSNQPQHF. The CDR3 bases are TGTGCCAGCAGCTTGGGTACGGGTAGCAATCAGCCCCAGCATTTT.

The chain has TRBV5-4 and TRBJ1-5; D might be TRBD1 (6 bases). V was shortened by 3 bases and J by 6 bases, with 10 bases between the two germline ends. Germline V lookup: CDR1 SGHNT, CDR2 YYREEE (reference sequence). CDR3 size: 13 residues. CDR3 loop: CASSWEQGQPQHF. The CDR3 DNA reads TGTGCCAGCAGCTGGGAACAGGGTCAGCCCCAGCATTTT.

The chain uses TRBV29-1 and TRBJ1-3, with 7 nucleotides matching TRBD1. The CDR3 has 13 residues. Trimming took 6 bases from V and 3 from J; bases not matched to a gene: 5. The germline V gene has CDR1 SQVTM and CDR2 ANQGSEA. Here the CDR3 DNA reads TGCAGCGTCGCGACAGGGAGTGGAAACACCATATATTTT. Protein sequence: CSVATGSGNTIYF.

This clone was found a few times. The chain joins TRBV28 to TRBJ1-2; D is possibly TRBD1 (5 bases). Germline loops: CDR1 MDHEN, CDR2 SYDVKM. The CDR3 sequence is 15 residues long. The germline V and J ends were trimmed by 1 base and 2 bases, with 11 bases remaining between them. CDR3 amino acids: CASSLSGERNYGYTF. CDR3 coding DNA: TGTGCCAGCAGTTTATCGGGGGAGAGGAACTATGGCTACACCTTC.

The J gene is TRBJ2-7, the V gene TRBV27; 9 bases fit TRBD2. The V segment lost 7 bases and the J segment 2 bases; nucleotides outside the gene matches: 12. This CDR3 comprises 16 residues. Germline CDR1 is MNHEY and CDR2 is SMNVEV (reference sequence). CDR3 in DNA: TGTGCCAGCACCCCTCCCGGGACTAGCCGTACCTACGAGCAGTACTTC. Translated: CASTPPGTSRTYEQYF.

The chain recombines TRBV20-1 with TRBJ2-1, with a weak D call TRBD1 (6 bases). The CDR3 sequence is 16 residues long. V lost 3 bases, J lost 0 bases, and 15 bases lay in between. Germline V CDR1 and CDR2: DFQATT, SNEGSKA (reference sequence). CDR3 residues: CSASSGQIISYNEQFF. CDR3 in DNA: TGCAGTGCTAGTTCCGGACAGATAATCTCCTACAATGAGCAGTTCTTC.

The V and J genes are TRBV5-1 and TRBJ2-6; D is ambiguous. This CDR3 has 15 amino acids. V shed 3 bases and J shed 2 bases, with 9 bases lying between them. Germline CDR1 reads SGHRS; CDR2 reads YFSETQ. As DNA, the CDR3 is TGCGCCAGCAGCTCCTCAGGTACTGGGGCCAACGTCCTGACTTTC. It specifies CASSSSGTGANVLTF.

The chain has TRBV10-1 and TRBJ2-7, with a possible D match to TRBD1 (6 bases). Germline V gene sequence: CDR1 WNHNN, CDR2 SYGVQD (reference sequence). This CDR3 has 12 residues. Trimming took 6 bases from V and 2 from J, leaving 8 bases between them. This chain's CDR3 is CASRRTAYEQYF. The CDR3 DNA reads as TGCGCCAGCAGAAGGACAGCCTACGAGCAGTACTTC.

This rearrangement joins TRBV7-8 to TRBJ1-1; D gene uncertain. Germline CDR1 is SGHVS and CDR2 is FQNEAQ. V lost 5 bases and J 7 bases, leaving 8 bases between the germline ends. The CDR3 is 11 amino acids. The CDR3 region is CASSQSDEAFF. DNA of the CDR3: TGTGCCAGCAGCCAATCAGATGAAGCTTTCTTT.

This clone was counted only a few times. V is TRBV6-2 or TRBV6-3 and J is TRBJ1-1, with unresolved D. Between the trimmed V and J ends, which lost 4 bases and 10 bases, there was a span of 13 bases. This CDR3 is 12 amino acids long. CDR1 is MNHEY and CDR2 is SVGEGT in the germline V gene. The DNA for the CDR3 is TGTGCCAGCAGTTTCCGGGGTCCGGGAGCTTTCTTT. This encodes CASSFRGPGAFF.

The rearrangement uses TRBV9 and TRBJ2-3; perhaps TRBD1 as D (6 bases). Trimming took off 4 bases at V and 1 base at J, with 16 bases between the two ends. The CDR3 contains 16 residues. The germline V gene encodes CDR1 SGDLS and CDR2 YYNGEE. The CDR3 sequence: CASSPGQIIGTDTQYF. CDR3 nucleotides: TGTGCCAGCAGCCCTGGACAGATCATTGGCACAGATACGCAGTATTTT.

This clone was seen more than once but under ten times. This chain uses TRBV6-2 or TRBV6-3 with TRBJ2-1, with a tentative D call TRBD2 (5 bases). Germline lookup yields CDR1 MNHEY and CDR2 SVGEGT. Between the trimmed V and J ends, which lost 4 bases and 7 bases, there was a span of 20 bases. The CDR3 is 16 residues long. CDR3 protein: CASSSPKGRNVNEQFF. As DNA, the CDR3 is TGTGCCAGCAGTTCACCTAAAGGGAGAAACGTTAATGAGCAGTTCTTC.

The rearrangement joins TRBV4-3 to TRBJ2-1; TRBD1 matches at 9 bases. Germline values: CDR1 LGHNA, CDR2 YSLEER. The CDR3 extends over 18 amino acids. J gave up 7 bases and V 1 base, and 14 bases lay outside the gene matches. CDR3 in DNA: TGCGCCAGCAGCCAAGCTGCTCGGCGGGACAGGGTCGAAAATGAGCAGTTCTTC. Translation gives CASSQAARRDRVENEQFF.

V usage is TRBV3-1 (or the pseudogene TRBV3-2) and J usage is TRBJ1-6; D possibly corresponds to TRBD1 (5 bases). CDR3 length: 14 amino acids. Trimming pared 2 bases from V and 13 bases from J, leaving 15 bases between. Germline V gives CDR1 LGHDT, CDR2 YNNKEL (reference sequence). The CDR3 region has the DNA TGTGCCAGCAGCCAATCGTCCAGGGTCCCCCCCCTCCACTTT. This encodes CASSQSSRVPPLHF.

Of note for this clone: Other DNA sequences within the sample encode an identical CDR3. V and J are TRBV5-1 and TRBJ2-7; 10 bases line up with TRBD1. The CDR3 is 14 residues long. Germline V gene lookup returns CDR1 SGHRS and CDR2 YFSETQ. With 2 bases clipped from V and 4 bases from J, the junction kept 3 bases outside the gene matches. In DNA, the CDR3 is TGCGCCAGCAGCTTAGGACAGGGGGGTTACGAGCAGTACTTC. It specifies CASSLGQGGYEQYF.

The chain links TRBV7-9 to TRBJ1-2; 7 bases are a match to TRBD1. Per the germline V gene, CDR1 is SEHNR and CDR2 is FQNEAQ (reference sequence). The V gene end was trimmed by 1 base and the J gene end by 8 bases; junction bases not matched to a gene: 10. This CDR3 region has 15 residues. The CDR3 here is CASSLEVLDRKGYTF. For the CDR3, the DNA is TGTGCCAGCAGCTTAGAAGTTTTGGACAGGAAGGGCTACACCTTC. Full variable domain (remainder filled in from reference TRBV7-9 and TRBJ1-2): DTGVSQNPRHKITKRGQNVTFRCDPISEHNRLYWYRQTLGQGPEFLTYFQNEAQLEKSRLLSDRFSAERPKGSFSTLEIQRTEQGDSAMYLCASSLEVLDRKGYTFGSGTRLTVV.

The V gene is TRBV2, the J gene TRBJ1-1; D is uncertain. The ends were cut back, 2 bases at V and 7 bases at J, with 8 bases in the middle. The germline gives CDR1 SNHLY, CDR2 FYNNEI. The CDR3 has 12 amino acids. In DNA, the CDR3 is TGTGCCAGCAGTGAATTGGCGGATGAAGCTTTCTTT. Its translation: CASSELADEAFF.